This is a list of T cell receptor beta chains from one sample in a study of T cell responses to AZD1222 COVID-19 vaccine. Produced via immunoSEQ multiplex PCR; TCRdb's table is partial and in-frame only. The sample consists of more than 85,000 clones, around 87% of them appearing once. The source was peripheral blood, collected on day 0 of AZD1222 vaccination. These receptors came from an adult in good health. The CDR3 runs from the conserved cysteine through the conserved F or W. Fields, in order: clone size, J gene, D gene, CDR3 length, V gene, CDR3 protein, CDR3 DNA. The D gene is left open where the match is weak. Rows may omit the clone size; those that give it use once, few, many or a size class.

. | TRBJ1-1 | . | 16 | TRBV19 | CASSIASIDMNTEAFF | TGTGCCAGTAGTATAGCCTCCATTGACATGAACACTGAAGCTTTCTTT
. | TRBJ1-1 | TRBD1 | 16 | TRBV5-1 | CASSWGTGYVDTEAFF | TGCGCCAGCAGCTGGGGGACAGGGTACGTGGACACTGAAGCTTTCTTT
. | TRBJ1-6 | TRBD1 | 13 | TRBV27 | CASKGQAKSPLHF | TGTGCCAGCAAGGGACAGGCGAAATCACCCCTCCACTTT
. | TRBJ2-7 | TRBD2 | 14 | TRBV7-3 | CASSLGLAGDQQYF | TGTGCCAGCAGCTTAGGACTAGCGGGGGACCAGCAGTACTTC
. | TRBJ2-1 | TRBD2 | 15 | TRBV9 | CASSVVPSGGEEQFF | TGTGCCAGCAGCGTAGTACCTAGCGGGGGCGAGGAGCAGTTCTTC
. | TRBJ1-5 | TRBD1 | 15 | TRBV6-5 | CASGQGGFSNQPQHF | TGTGCCAGCGGACAGGGAGGGTTTAGCAATCAGCCCCAGCATTTT
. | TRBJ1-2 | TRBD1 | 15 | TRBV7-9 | CASSSIGGFAYGYTF | TGTGCCAGCAGCTCGATAGGGGGCTTCGCCTATGGCTACACCTTC
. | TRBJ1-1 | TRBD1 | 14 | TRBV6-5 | CASSSWTGNTEAFF | TGTGCCAGCAGTTCCTGGACAGGGAACACTGAAGCTTTCTTT
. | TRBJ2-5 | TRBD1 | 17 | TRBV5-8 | CASSQTATGSTQETQYF | TGTGCCAGCAGCCAGACGGCGACAGGGAGCACCCAAGAGACCCAGTACTTC
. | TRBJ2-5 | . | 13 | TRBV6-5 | CASSPDVRETQYF | TGTGCCAGCAGCCCGGACGTGAGAGAGACCCAGTACTTC
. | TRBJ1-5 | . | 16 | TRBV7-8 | CASSLIDSYSNQPQHF | TGTGCCAGCAGCCTAATTGACAGTTATAGCAATCAGCCCCAGCATTTT
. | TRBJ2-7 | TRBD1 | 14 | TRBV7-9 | CASSFGGQGYEQYF | TGTGCCAGCAGCTTCGGTGGACAGGGATACGAGCAGTACTTC
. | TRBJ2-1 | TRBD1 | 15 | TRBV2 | CASRRDRGPNNEQFF | TGTGCCAGCAGGCGGGACAGGGGGCCGAACAATGAGCAGTTCTTC
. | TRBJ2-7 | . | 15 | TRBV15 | CATSRDRPGPWEQYF | TGTGCCACCAGCAGAGATCGTCCGGGACCCTGGGAGCAGTACTTC
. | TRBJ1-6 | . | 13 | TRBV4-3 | CASSQDLNSPLHF | TGCGCCAGCAGCCAAGATCTTAATTCACCCCTCCACTTT
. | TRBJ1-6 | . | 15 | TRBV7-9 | CASSLDGGWNSPLHF | TGTGCCAGCAGCTTGGATGGGGGTTGGAATTCACCCCTCCACTTT
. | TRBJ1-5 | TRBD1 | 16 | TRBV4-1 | CASSQTTGGVNQPQHF | TGCGCCAGCAGCCAAACTACAGGGGGCGTCAATCAGCCCCAGCATTTT
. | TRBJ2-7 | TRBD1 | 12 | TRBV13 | CASQAGGEEQYF | TGTGCCAGCCAAGCAGGGGGCGAAGAGCAGTACTTC
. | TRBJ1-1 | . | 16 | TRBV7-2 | CASSSYSTTGNTEAFF | TGTGCCAGCAGCTCCTACTCCACTACAGGAAACACTGAAGCTTTCTTT
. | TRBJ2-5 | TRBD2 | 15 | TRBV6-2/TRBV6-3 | CASSYSSGGAGTQYF | TGTGCCAGCAGTTACTCTAGCGGGGGGGCCGGGACCCAGTACTTC
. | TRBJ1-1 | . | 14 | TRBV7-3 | CASRAGGRDTEAFF | TGTGCCAGCAGGGCGGGAGGACGGGACACTGAAGCTTTCTTT
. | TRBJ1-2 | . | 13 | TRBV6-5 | CASSYGANYGYTF | TGTGCCAGCAGTTACGGAGCTAACTATGGCTACACCTTC
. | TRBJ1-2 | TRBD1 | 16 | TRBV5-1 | CASSLGGQSQHYGYTF | TGCGCCAGCAGCTTGGGGGGACAGAGTCAACACTATGGCTACACCTTC
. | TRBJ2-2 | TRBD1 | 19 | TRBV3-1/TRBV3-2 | CASSLRTPGQGKWTGELFF | TGTGCCAGCAGCCTTCGTACCCCGGGACAGGGGAAGTGGACCGGGGAGCTGTTTTTT
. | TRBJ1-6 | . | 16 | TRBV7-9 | CASSPVSPGRTAPLHF | TGTGCCAGCAGCCCAGTTTCCCCGGGGCGTACGGCACCCCTCCACTTT
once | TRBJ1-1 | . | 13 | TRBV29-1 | CSVDPGWGTEAFF | TGCAGCGTTGACCCGGGATGGGGCACTGAAGCTTTCTTT
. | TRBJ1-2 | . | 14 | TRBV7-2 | CASSMGRNNYGYTF | TGTGCCAGCAGCATGGGACGGAATAACTATGGCTACACCTTC
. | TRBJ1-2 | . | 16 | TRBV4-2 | CASSPPGSPPIYGYTF | TGTGCCAGCAGCCCCCCCGGGTCCCCACCTATTTATGGCTACACCTTC
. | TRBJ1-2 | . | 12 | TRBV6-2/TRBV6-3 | CASSSAPMDYTF | TGTGCCAGCAGTTCCGCCCCTATGGACTACACCTTC
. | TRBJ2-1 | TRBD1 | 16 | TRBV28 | CASSPWTGSYYNEQFF | TGTGCCAGCAGTCCTTGGACAGGGAGCTACTACAATGAGCAGTTCTTC
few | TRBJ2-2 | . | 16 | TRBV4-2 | CASSQVRALIGGELFF | TGTGCCAGCAGCCAAGTCCGCGCCCTCATTGGCGGGGAGCTGTTTTTT
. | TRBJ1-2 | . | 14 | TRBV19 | CASSVNPISYGYTF | TGTGCCAGTAGTGTAAACCCGATTAGCTATGGCTACACCTTC
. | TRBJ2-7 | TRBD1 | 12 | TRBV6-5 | CASRWTGGEQYF | TGTGCCAGCCGCTGGACAGGGGGCGAGCAGTACTTC
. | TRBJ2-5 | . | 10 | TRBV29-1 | CSGRLGTQYF | TGCAGCGGACGTCTGGGGACCCAGTACTTC
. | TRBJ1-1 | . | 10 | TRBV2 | CATIGLVAFF | TGTGCCACTATAGGGCTAGTTGCTTTCTTT
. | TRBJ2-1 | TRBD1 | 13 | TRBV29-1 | CSGGQGIDNEQFF | TGCAGCGGGGGACAGGGGATCGACAATGAGCAGTTCTTC
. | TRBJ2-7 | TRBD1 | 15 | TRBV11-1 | CASSPPGTGNNEQYF | TGTGCCAGCAGCCCTCCCGGGACAGGGAACAACGAGCAGTACTTC
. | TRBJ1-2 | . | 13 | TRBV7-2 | CASSLTRGYGYTF | TGTGCCAGCAGCTTAACCAGGGGCTATGGCTACACCTTC
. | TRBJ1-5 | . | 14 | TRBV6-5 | CASSYSRGMKPQHF | TGTGCCAGCAGTTACTCTCGGGGAATGAAGCCCCAGCATTTT
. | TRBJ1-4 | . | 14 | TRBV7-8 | CASSLEEFNEKLFF | TGTGCCAGCAGCTTAGAAGAATTTAATGAAAAACTGTTTTTT
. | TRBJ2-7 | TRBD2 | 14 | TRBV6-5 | CASMGLAGTYEQYF | TGTGCCAGCATGGGACTAGCGGGGACCTACGAGCAGTACTTC
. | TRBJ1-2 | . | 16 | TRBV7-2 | CASSLAKTGRNYGYTF | TGTGCCAGCAGCTTAGCGAAGACAGGACGGAACTATGGCTACACCTTC
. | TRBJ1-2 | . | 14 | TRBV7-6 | CASSLVGGTYGYTF | TGTGCCAGCAGCTTAGTGGGGGGGACCTATGGCTACACCTTC
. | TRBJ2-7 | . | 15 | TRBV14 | CASSQEWRVVSEQYF | TGTGCCAGCAGCCAAGAATGGAGGGTTGTGAGCGAGCAGTACTTC
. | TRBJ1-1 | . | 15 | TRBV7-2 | CASSLVPTANTEAFF | TGTGCCAGCAGCTTAGTCCCGACGGCGAACACTGAAGCTTTCTTT
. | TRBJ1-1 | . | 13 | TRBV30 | CAWSGQTNTEAFF | TGTGCCTGGAGTGGACAGACGAACACTGAAGCTTTCTTT
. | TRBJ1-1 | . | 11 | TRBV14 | CASSRTSQAFF | TGTGCCAGCTCCCGGACCTCGCAAGCTTTCTTT
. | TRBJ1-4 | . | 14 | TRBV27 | CASSWTAINEKLFF | TGTGCCAGCAGTTGGACAGCGATTAATGAAAAACTGTTTTTT
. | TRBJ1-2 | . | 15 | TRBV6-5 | CASSDQTGANYGYTF | TGTGCCAGCAGCGACCAGACAGGCGCAAACTATGGCTACACCTTC